This record concerns one TCR beta chain sequence. The V gene's germline CDR1 is GTSNPN and CDR2 SVGIG (reference sequence). Trimming took 3 bases from V and 0 from J, leaving 9 bases between them. This CDR3 is 15 amino acids long. The data derive from a study of cytomegalovirus exposure and HLA in healthy donors. PCR employed 60 Vbeta and 13 Jbeta primers. The data were produced by immunoSEQ multiplex PCR, yet TCRdb's version contains in-frame clones alone and is incomplete. The repertoire consists of roughly 290,000 clones, with about four fifths occurring once and the leading ten covering over 0.3%.

The clonotype comes from a girl aged 2-9 years in good health and CMV-seronegative. The chain links TRBV30 to TRBJ2-6; D unclear. The sequenced sample was PBMCs. CDR3 DNA: TGTGCCTGGAGCCTAAAAAGCTCTGGGGCCAACGTCCTGACTTTC. Encoded protein: CAWSLKSSGANVLTF.